Below, one TCR beta chain is given with its context. The data are from a study of resident and recirculating memory T cells in vitiligo. At the level of the study: Epidermis came from shave biopsies of lesional and nonlesional sites, plus PBMCs.

The data were produced by immunoSEQ multiplex PCR, yet TCRdb's version contains in-frame clones alone and is incomplete. The sample holds around 78,000 clones, under 95% seen once. The CDR3 is 11 amino acids. Germline CDR1 SGHNT, CDR2 YENEEA. The ends lost 8 bases at V and 6 bases at J; junction bases unmatched: 2. This receptor was taken from a male donor with vitiligo. Sequencing was carried out using blood. The chain couples TRBV11-3 to TRBJ1-1; 8 bases align to TRBD1. This CDR3 reads CASAGGAEAFF. CDR3 nucleotide sequence: TGTGCCAGCGCAGGGGGCGCTGAAGCTTTCTTT.